This T cell receptor beta chain was identified in a study of shared clonotypes between healthy human individuals. CD45RO negativity and positive selection for CCR7 defined naive CD8 cells, a population that excluded terminally differentiated effector memory CD45RA+ cells. Produced via immunoSEQ multiplex PCR; TCRdb's table is partial and in-frame only. The sample yields around 1.9 million clones, 85% to 95% seen once. Germline-derived CDR1 and CDR2 are SEHNR and FQNEAQ (reference sequence). J was trimmed by 6 bases and V by 5 bases; bases with no gene match: 7. The CDR3 loop spans 16 amino acids. This TCR came from a man younger than 35 in good health. Some clones in this sample may be carry-over from other donors' samples. The rearrangement joins TRBV7-9 to TRBJ2-1, with 13 nucleotides matching TRBD2. The sequenced sample was naive CD8+ T cells from PBMCs. The CDR3 region is CASSPPGTSGINEQFF. The CDR3 nucleotides read TGTGCCAGCAGCCCACCCGGGACTAGCGGGATCAATGAGCAGTTCTTC.